The rows below give T cell receptor beta chains drawn from one sample of a study of a mutant IDH1 vaccine in newly diagnosed glioma. No antigen has been assigned to these receptors. TCRdb's copy holds only in-frame clones and misses some; the assay was immunoSEQ multiplex PCR. The sample holds around 56,000 clones, about 81% seen once. The sample was PBMCs, taken from a glioma patient whose treatment included an IDH1 peptide vaccine. These receptors all stem from a woman aged 35 to 49 with glioma. Some clones in this sample may be carry-over from other donors' samples. Both conserved end residues are part of each CDR3. Each record gives: J gene, clone size, V gene, D gene, CDR3 DNA, CDR3 protein. A D gene is named only where the DNA matches it firmly. Clone size, where shown, is once, few, many, or a class for clones that have expanded.

>TRBJ1-3|.|TRBV7-9|.
TGTGCCAGCGGCACAGGAACTGGAAACACCATATATTTT
CASGTGTGNTIYF
>TRBJ2-1|.|TRBV19|.
TGTGCCAGTAGTACCCCCCCGCTAGCTCGAGGCAATGAGCAGTTCTTC
CASSTPPLARGNEQFF
>TRBJ2-5|few|TRBV7-2|.
TGTGCCAGCAGCTTATTCACAGGGAAACAAGAGACCCAGTACTTC
CASSLFTGKQETQYF
>TRBJ2-7|.|TRBV5-5|TRBD2
TGTGCCAGCAGCCTCGGACTAGCGGGGTACGATCCCTACGAGCAGTACTTC
CASSLGLAGYDPYEQYF
>TRBJ1-4|.|TRBV5-1|.
TGCGCCAGCAGCTTCTTAGGAACAGCGAATGAAAAACTGTTTTTT
CASSFLGTANEKLFF
>TRBJ2-7|few|TRBV6-5|.
TGTGCCAGCAGTTATCCGCCCTACGAGCAGTACTTC
CASSYPPYEQYF
>TRBJ1-2|.|TRBV25-1|.
TGTGCCAGCAGTGAATTGGGGACCTGGGCCTTC
CASSELGTWAF
>TRBJ1-6|.|TRBV5-1|TRBD1
TGCGCCAGGGGGACAGCCTATAATTCACCCCTCCACTTT
CARGTAYNSPLHF
>TRBJ2-2|.|TRBV9|TRBD1
TGTGCCAGCAGCGTAGAAACAGGGGGCACCGGGGAGCTGTTTTTT
CASSVETGGTGELFF
>TRBJ1-1|few|TRBV6-1|.
TGTGCCAGCATAAGGGCAACCACTGAAGCTTTCTTT
CASIRATTEAFF
>TRBJ1-1|few|TRBV6-1|.
TGTGCCAGCAGTGGGGGCCAGCTTCTTAGAAACACTGAAGCTTTCTTT
CASSGGQLLRNTEAFF
>TRBJ1-2|.|TRBV6-4|TRBD1
TGTGCCAGCAGTGACGGAGAGTCGACAGGGGGTAAGGAAGGCTACACCTTC
CASSDGESTGGKEGYTF
>TRBJ2-4|.|TRBV19|TRBD1
TGTGCCAGTACCTCAGGGGGCGTTGGGGCCAAAAACATTCAGTACTTC
CASTSGGVGAKNIQYF
>TRBJ2-3|.|TRBV10-1|.
TGCGCCAGCAGTGCAACAGGGTTAACTATGGATACGCAGTATTTT
CASSATGLTMDTQYF
>TRBJ1-2|once|TRBV5-6|.
TGTGCCAGCAGTCCTTTCAGGGCTAACTATGGCTACACCTTC
CASSPFRANYGYTF
>TRBJ2-7|once|TRBV18|.
TGTGCCAGCTCACCATTTGGGCAGGGGAGCTCCTACGAGCAGTACTTC
CASSPFGQGSSYEQYF
>TRBJ2-5|.|TRBV5-6|TRBD2
TGTGCCAGCAGCTTGGGGGGGACTAGCGGGGGGTACCAAGAGACCCAGTACTTC
CASSLGGTSGGYQETQYF
>TRBJ1-2|.|TRBV18|TRBD1
TGTGCCAGCTCACCGCCTCGAACACAGGGGGATGGCTACACCTTC
CASSPPRTQGDGYTF
>TRBJ2-5|.|TRBV9|TRBD2
TGTGCCAGCAGCCCCACGGGACTACTCCTGGAGACCCAGTACTTC
CASSPTGLLLETQYF
>TRBJ1-1|.|TRBV21-1|.
TGTGCCAGCAGCGCCCAGGGACCCTCAGGGTATAGGAACACTGAAGCTTTCTTT
CASSAQGPSGYRNTEAFF
>TRBJ1-1|.|TRBV2|TRBD1
TGTGCCAGCAGTGGGACAGGGCAGGGCACTGAAGCTTTCTTT
CASSGTGQGTEAFF
>TRBJ1-6|.|TRBV2|.
TGTGCCAGCAGTGAAGGGGCGGGTAATTCACCCCTCCACTTT
CASSEGAGNSPLHF
>TRBJ1-1|few|TRBV19|.
TGTGCCAGTAGTACCCCAGGGACATGGAACACTGAAGCTTTCTTT
CASSTPGTWNTEAFF
>TRBJ1-4|.|TRBV9|.
TGTGCCAGCAGCGTAGGGGAGAGGGGAACTAATGAAAAACTGTTTTTT
CASSVGERGTNEKLFF
>TRBJ1-2|.|TRBV19|TRBD1
TGTGCCAGTAGTATCCCTTGGACAGGGTCGGGTGGCTACACCTTC
CASSIPWTGSGGYTF
>TRBJ1-4|.|TRBV5-8|TRBD1
TGTGCCAGCAGCTTGGTGGCTTACAGGGGGACTAATGAAAAACTGTTTTTT
CASSLVAYRGTNEKLFF
>TRBJ1-1|once|TRBV30|.
TGTGCCTGGAGTAGCAGGGCCGGGGATGAAGCTTTCTTT
CAWSSRAGDEAFF
>TRBJ1-1|many|TRBV5-1|.
TGCGCCAGCAGCTTGTGGCCAGGAAACACTGAAGCTTTCTTT
CASSLWPGNTEAFF
>TRBJ2-5|once|TRBV29-1|.
TGCAGCGTTGACAGGCAAGAGACCCAGTACTTC
CSVDRQETQYF
>TRBJ2-3|.|TRBV6-5|.
TGTGCCAGCAGAAGGACAGTTTCTAGCACAGATACGCAGTATTTT
CASRRTVSSTDTQYF
>TRBJ1-1|.|TRBV7-8|.
TGTGCCAGCAGCTTAGAATTGGGGGGAGCTTTCTTT
CASSLELGGAFF
>TRBJ2-2|.|TRBV7-8|.
TGTGCCAGCAGCCCCCCCGGGGAGCTGTTTTTT
CASSPPGELFF
>TRBJ2-7|.|TRBV10-3|.
TGTGCCATCAGTGAAGGCAGGGGCATTTACGAGCAGTACTTC
CAISEGRGIYEQYF
>TRBJ2-2|.|TRBV4-3|.
TGCGCCAGCAGCCCATTCACCTCGAGGGAGCTGTTTTTT
CASSPFTSRELFF
>TRBJ1-1|.|TRBV10-2|.
TGCGCCAGCAGTGGAAAGGGGGACACTGAAGCTTTCTTT
CASSGKGDTEAFF
>TRBJ1-1|few|TRBV18|.
TGTGCCAGCTCTCTCCAGCGGCGGACTGAAGCTTTCTTT
CASSLQRRTEAFF
>TRBJ2-7|.|TRBV29-1|.
TGCAGCGTTGAGAGGCCCGGGCGGGGATACGAGCAGTACTTC
CSVERPGRGYEQYF
>TRBJ2-5|once|TRBV5-6|.
TGTGCCAGCAGCTTGGGGCAGGGGATAGAGACCCAGTACTTC
CASSLGQGIETQYF
>TRBJ2-5|.|TRBV7-2|TRBD2
TGTGCCAGCAGCTACGGACTAGCTCGGGAGACCCAGTACTTC
CASSYGLARETQYF
>TRBJ1-5|.|TRBV5-5|.
TGTGCCAGCAGCTCCCTGGCGGGCGGGATTCAGCCCCAGCATTTT
CASSSLAGGIQPQHF
>TRBJ1-1|.|TRBV5-1|.
TGCGCCAGCAGCACGAACAGCCTCAGGAACACTGAAGCTTTCTTT
CASSTNSLRNTEAFF
>TRBJ1-3|.|TRBV7-9|TRBD1
TGTGCCAGCAGCTCTACACAGGGGGTAAACACCATATATTTT
CASSSTQGVNTIYF
>TRBJ2-1|.|TRBV4-1|TRBD2
TGCGCCAGCAGCCAAGAAGCGGGGGAGCAGTTCTTC
CASSQEAGEQFF
>TRBJ1-1|few|TRBV11-1|.
TGTGCCAGCAGCTTATTCAACGTGAACACTGAAGCTTTCTTT
CASSLFNVNTEAFF
>TRBJ2-7|once|TRBV12-5|TRBD1
TGTGCTAGTGGTTCCCCGGTAGACAGGGGCTACGAGCAGTACTTC
CASGSPVDRGYEQYF
>TRBJ2-7|.|TRBV15|.
TGTGCCACCAGCAGCCCCAAGCCAGGGGGGGGGCCCAAGTACTTC
CATSSPKPGGGPKYF